This T cell receptor (beta chain) was obtained from a study of human T cells and chemical hapten exposure. Findings and caveats of the study: A positive correlation with patch test score was shown by PT1 expanded TCR counts. Unchanged with DPC sensitization were TCRs above 1 in 1000 frequency.

CDR3 length: 15 amino acids. Trimming shortened V by 1 base and J by 3 bases, and 12 bases separated the two germline ends. Germline V gene lookup returns CDR1 LGHNA and CDR2 YNFKEQ. Unique molecular identifiers were attached to individual cDNA molecules during library preparation. In the original analysis: The number of TCRs in each sample had a median of around 96,000 and spanned about 23,224 to 700,000. Each CDR3 protein gets one entry after TCRdb re-called the RACE reads with MiXCR. These V and J calls rely on TCRdb rather than the paper's analysis. The top ten hold around 8.4% of the sample, which has around 340,000 distinct CDR3 sequences, around 7% seen once. The time point denotes: patch test 1, 2 weeks after DPC sensitization. Treatment meaning: therapeutic diphenylcyclopropenone sensitization with weekly scalp DPC. This clonotype has a handful of counts. Antigen: not known.

The specimen comprised whole blood, sampled in connection with sensitization to the hapten diphenylcyclopropenone (DPC). The source of this sequence is a woman in her late teens or twenties with alopecia areata. Some clones in this sample may be carry-over from other donors' samples. The rearrangement links TRBV4-2 to TRBJ1-2, with D hard to call. The CDR3 reads CASSQGARQDYGYTF. As DNA, the CDR3 is TGTGCCAGCAGCCAAGGGGCCAGACAAGACTATGGCTACACCTTC.